A selection of T cell receptor beta chains follows, all from one sample in a study of beta chain features in type 1 diabetes. The table came from immunoSEQ multiplex PCR; TCRdb's copy has only in-frame clones and leaves some out. The data show about 290,000 clones, around 7.3% seen once. The sequenced sample was central memory CD4+ T cells from blood. The origin of the receptors is a woman aged 18-29 years in good health. Each CDR3 is given with its conserved first and last residue. Each record gives: V gene, clone size, J gene, D gene, CDR3 protein, CDR3 DNA. A D gene is named only where the DNA matches it firmly. Only part of the rows carry a size: once, few, many, or a class if the clone is expanded.

TRBV4-1	.	TRBJ1-2	.	CASSHPVQGDGKGYTF	TGCGCCAGCAGCCACCCAGTTCAGGGTGACGGTAAGGGCTACACCTTC
TRBV6-6	many	TRBJ1-1	.	CASTLGGGNTEAFF	TGTGCCAGCACCCTAGGAGGGGGGAACACTGAAGCTTTCTTT
TRBV2	.	TRBJ1-1	TRBD1	CASIRDRNTEAFF	TGTGCCAGCATCCGGGACAGAAACACTGAAGCTTTCTTT
TRBV18	.	TRBJ1-2	.	CASSAEGEGYTF	TGTGCCAGCTCAGCTGAAGGGGAGGGCTACACCTTC
TRBV5-6	.	TRBJ2-7	.	CASTRIQIYSSYEQYF	TGTGCCAGCACCCGGATACAAATTTATAGCTCCTACGAGCAGTACTTC
TRBV10-3	many	TRBJ2-1	.	CATSARGEGSEQFF	TGTGCCACCTCCGCTAGGGGGGAGGGCAGCGAGCAGTTCTTC
TRBV18	.	TRBJ1-2	TRBD1	CASSLGGQGNYGYTF	TGTGCCAGCTCCCTCGGGGGACAGGGTAACTATGGCTACACCTTC
TRBV19	few	TRBJ2-6	TRBD1	CASAPGQGASGANVLTF	TGTGCCAGTGCTCCGGGACAGGGGGCCTCTGGGGCCAACGTCCTGACTTTC
TRBV25-1	.	TRBJ2-1	TRBD2	CASSEPGGYNEQFF	TGTGCCAGCAGTGAACCGGGAGGGTACAATGAGCAGTTCTTC
TRBV29-1	many	TRBJ2-7	.	CSVGVGGHEQYF	TGCAGCGTGGGGGTGGGCGGACACGAGCAGTACTTC
TRBV5-1	.	TRBJ2-2	TRBD1	CASSSLQQGTGELFF	TGCGCCAGCAGCAGTCTTCAACAGGGGACCGGGGAGCTGTTTTTT
TRBV28	few	TRBJ2-2	.	CASSLFRLDTGELFF	TGTGCCAGCAGTTTATTTAGGTTGGACACCGGGGAGCTGTTTTTT
TRBV29-1	many	TRBJ1-2	.	CSVASQDYGYTF	TGCAGCGTTGCGAGCCAGGACTATGGCTACACCTTC
TRBV18	.	TRBJ2-7	.	CASSLSGTSSYEQYF	TGTGCCAGCTCCCTCAGCGGCACTAGCTCCTACGAGCAGTACTTC
TRBV7-9	.	TRBJ2-2	.	CASSLDFGAEELFF	TGTGCCAGCAGCTTAGACTTTGGGGCCGAGGAGCTGTTTTTT
TRBV10-3	few	TRBJ2-7	TRBD1	CAMGDREVAGEQYF	TGTGCCATGGGGGACAGGGAGGTGGCCGGCGAGCAGTACTTC
TRBV11-3	.	TRBJ2-1	TRBD1	CASSFAGTGFDEQFF	TGTGCCAGCAGCTTTGCCGGGACAGGGTTCGATGAGCAGTTCTTC
TRBV9	.	TRBJ1-3	.	CASSPRTASGNTIYF	TGTGCCAGCAGCCCACGGACAGCCTCTGGAAACACCATATATTTT
TRBV29-1	few	TRBJ1-2	.	CSVESSAVPNSYGYTF	TGCAGCGTTGAATCGTCGGCAGTCCCAAATAGCTATGGCTACACCTTC
TRBV18	few	TRBJ2-1	.	CASSPFDENEQFF	TGTGCCAGCTCACCATTCGACGAAAATGAGCAGTTCTTC
TRBV14	few	TRBJ2-5	.	CASSPPGASWQETQYF	TGTGCCAGCAGCCCCCCCGGGGCATCGTGGCAAGAGACCCAGTACTTC
TRBV19	few	TRBJ2-3	.	CASSRGATTDTQYF	TGTGCCAGTAGTAGAGGGGCCACCACAGATACGCAGTATTTT
TRBV29-1	.	TRBJ1-1	.	CSVVYGTSNTEAFF	TGCAGCGTTGTCTATGGGACATCGAACACTGAAGCTTTCTTT
TRBV18	.	TRBJ2-5	.	CASSPPGETQYF	TGTGCCAGCTCACCACCGGGAGAGACCCAGTACTTC
TRBV5-4	.	TRBJ2-5	.	CASSLPGGETQYF	TGTGCCAGCAGCTTGCCGGGTGGAGAGACCCAGTACTTC
TRBV25-1	few	TRBJ2-3	.	CASSETDYPSTDTQYF	TGTGCCAGCAGTGAAACGGACTACCCTAGCACAGATACGCAGTATTTT
TRBV6-6	few	TRBJ1-3	.	CASRGAVNSGNTIYF	TGTGCCAGCCGAGGGGCCGTGAACTCTGGAAACACCATATATTTT
TRBV9	few	TRBJ2-3	TRBD2	CASSVSLADTDTQYF	TGTGCCAGCAGCGTATCCCTAGCGGACACAGATACGCAGTATTTT
TRBV5-1	.	TRBJ2-1	.	CASSPTGREDNEQFF	TGCGCCAGCAGCCCGACAGGGAGGGAGGACAATGAGCAGTTCTTC
TRBV4-1	.	TRBJ1-6	.	CASSQDVHNSPLHF	TGCGCCAGCAGCCAAGATGTACATAATTCACCCCTCCACTTT
TRBV5-1	few	TRBJ1-1	.	CASSLAGGAGWNTEAFF	TGCGCCAGCAGCTTGGCCGGCGGGGCAGGATGGAACACTGAAGCTTTCTTT
TRBV25-1	.	TRBJ2-1	TRBD1	CASSGWTGLTYNEQFF	TGTGCCAGCAGTGGATGGACAGGTCTTACCTACAATGAGCAGTTCTTC
TRBV27	.	TRBJ2-3	TRBD2	CASSSRGRIAGGPDTQYF	TGTGCCAGCAGTTCCCGCGGGCGGATAGCGGGAGGCCCAGATACGCAGTATTTT
TRBV2	few	TRBJ1-1	.	CASSEDWRDEAFF	TGTGCCAGCAGTGAAGACTGGCGGGATGAAGCTTTCTTT
TRBV7-8	few	TRBJ2-5	.	CASSSNTGRQETQYF	TGTGCCAGCAGCTCAAATACAGGGAGGCAAGAGACCCAGTACTTC
TRBV19	.	TRBJ2-5	TRBD1	CASSLSSGQGAQTQYF	TGTGCCAGTAGTCTGAGTAGCGGACAGGGGGCACAGACCCAGTACTTC
TRBV7-3	few	TRBJ2-3	TRBD2	CASSLTGEGSDTQYF	TGTGCCAGCAGCTTAACAGGGGAGGGCTCTGATACGCAGTATTTT
TRBV9	.	TRBJ1-6	.	CASSVEAGSNSPLHF	TGTGCCAGCAGCGTAGAAGCAGGCTCGAATTCACCCCTCCACTTT
TRBV12-5	few	TRBJ2-1	TRBD2	CASGSYRLAFNEQFF	TGTGCTAGTGGTTCATACCGACTAGCTTTCAATGAGCAGTTCTTC
TRBV7-3	few	TRBJ2-1	.	CASSLRGSSYNEQFF	TGTGCCAGCAGCTTAAGGGGGAGCTCATACAATGAGCAGTTCTTC
TRBV2	few	TRBJ2-3	.	CAINQGTDTQYF	TGTGCCATAAACCAGGGAACAGATACGCAGTATTTT
TRBV9	few	TRBJ2-5	TRBD1	CASSVLGTEQETQYF	TGTGCCAGCAGCGTACTTGGGACAGAACAAGAGACCCAGTACTTC
TRBV19	many	TRBJ1-1	.	CASSITQANTEAFF	TGTGCCAGTAGTATAACACAGGCGAACACTGAAGCTTTCTTT
TRBV19	.	TRBJ2-7	TRBD1	CASSMGRQGAAYEQYF	TGTGCCAGTAGTATGGGTCGACAGGGCGCGGCCTACGAGCAGTACTTC
TRBV4-3	.	TRBJ1-2	.	CASSQQDRANYGYTF	TGCGCCAGCAGCCAACAGGACCGGGCTAACTATGGCTACACCTTC
TRBV6-6	many	TRBJ2-1	.	CASGLEKGGYNEQFF	TGTGCCAGCGGACTCGAGAAGGGGGGGTACAATGAGCAGTTCTTC
TRBV27	.	TRBJ1-1	.	CASTPTPRGATEAFF	TGTGCCAGCACCCCGACCCCCAGGGGAGCCACTGAAGCTTTCTTT
TRBV6-5	.	TRBJ1-3	.	CATERRPEGNTIYF	TGTGCCACAGAGCGACGGCCAGAGGGAAACACCATATATTTT
TRBV18	.	TRBJ2-5	TRBD2	CASFSGIQETQYF	TGTGCCAGCTTTAGCGGGATTCAAGAGACCCAGTACTTC
TRBV7-7	.	TRBJ2-5	.	CASSATGQTGETQYF	TGTGCCAGCAGCGCCACCGGACAGACTGGGGAGACCCAGTACTTC
TRBV30	few	TRBJ1-5	.	CAWSVGVNSNQPQHF	TGTGCCTGGAGTGTCGGAGTGAATAGCAATCAGCCCCAGCATTTT
TRBV4-1	few	TRBJ2-4	.	CASSPREGDSQYF	TGCGCCAGCAGCCCCAGGGAGGGGGACAGTCAGTACTTC
TRBV5-1	.	TRBJ1-3	.	CASSFQGPRGNTIYF	TGCGCCAGCAGCTTCCAGGGACCACGCGGAAACACCATATATTTT
TRBV20-1	.	TRBJ2-1	.	CSARIRGNEFF	TGCAGTGCTAGAATTCGCGGGAATGAGTTCTTC
TRBV28	few	TRBJ2-6	.	CASSLGGSGANVLTF	TGTGCCAGCAGTTTGGGCGGCTCCGGGGCCAACGTCCTGACTTTC
TRBV18	.	TRBJ2-3	.	CASSPNRGGTDTQYF	TGTGCCAGCTCACCGAACAGGGGGGGTACAGATACGCAGTATTTT
TRBV6-6	many	TRBJ2-3	.	CASSRLATDTQYF	TGTGCCAGCAGTCGACTTGCGACAGATACGCAGTATTTT
TRBV5-1	.	TRBJ2-5	.	CASRAGSGETQYF	TGCGCCAGCAGGGCAGGGAGCGGAGAGACCCAGTACTTC
TRBV30	few	TRBJ1-4	.	CAWKWERAEKLFF	TGTGCCTGGAAGTGGGAGAGGGCTGAAAAACTGTTTTTT
TRBV4-1	.	TRBJ1-5	.	CASSYQGLGQPQHF	TGCGCCAGCAGCTACCAGGGACTTGGCCAGCCCCAGCATTTT